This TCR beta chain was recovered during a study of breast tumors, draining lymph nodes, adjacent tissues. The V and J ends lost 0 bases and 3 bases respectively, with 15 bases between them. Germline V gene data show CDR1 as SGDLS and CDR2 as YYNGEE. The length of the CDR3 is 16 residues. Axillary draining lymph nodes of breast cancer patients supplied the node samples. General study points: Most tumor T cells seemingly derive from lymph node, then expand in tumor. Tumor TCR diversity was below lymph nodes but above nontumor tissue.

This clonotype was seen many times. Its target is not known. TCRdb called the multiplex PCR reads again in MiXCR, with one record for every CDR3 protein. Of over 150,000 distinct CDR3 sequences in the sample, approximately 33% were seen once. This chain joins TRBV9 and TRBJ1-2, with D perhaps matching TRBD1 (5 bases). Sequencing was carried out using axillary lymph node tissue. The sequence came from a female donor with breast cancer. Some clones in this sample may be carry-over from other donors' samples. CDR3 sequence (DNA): TGTGCCAGCAGCGTAGCTACGGCGGGGGAGGACTATGGCTACACCTTC. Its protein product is CASSVATAGEDYGYTF.